This T cell receptor (beta chain) emerged from a study of blood T cell repertoires in COVID-19 (dated by TCRdb to the early 2020s). About the investigation overall: The collaborator samples originated in the United States, Italy and Spain and spanned the acute and convalescent phases of COVID-19. The prospective study material was composed of cDNA or gDNA derived from T cells, B-cell-depleted T cells, or PBMCs. The dataset comprised deeply sampled blood TCRbeta repertoires from subjects exposed to, actively infected with, or recovered from COVID-19. The repertoires were released in a freely available public database intended as a resource for research on the immune response to SARS-CoV-2. Samples were obtained from the ongoing ImmuneRACE study (first 160 participants) and from some 1,200 subjects provided by 6 global collaborators. Nearly every sample came with metadata listing a de-identified subject ID, COVID-19 status, age in years and sex. Where available, HLA class I and class II types were taken from metadata supplied by the sample provider and were not determined by assay-based typing.

Study-level results and caveats: How much clinical and demographic metadata was included differed by source and by participant, and the metadata was provided uncurated.

One collaborating source in Seattle enrolled patients during active infection and followed them longitudinally through the course of disease. The collaborating institutions used their own protocols to collect whole blood in K2EDTA tubes. Collaborator samples were shipped for TCRbeta analysis as frozen whole blood, isolated PBMCs, or DNA extracted from either sample type. The germline V gene (reference sequence) specifies SEHNR as CDR1 and FQNEAQ as CDR2. Including the terminal cysteine and phenylalanine, the CDR3 comprises 19 residues. Only the CDR3 region is kept as DNA, spanning 57 bases read in frame from base 1. V lost 4 bases and J lost 0 bases, and the count of bases not matched to a germline gene is 11. This clone has a single count. It lacks a known antigen. Base quality data are lacking; no much larger clone is found one base away. TCRbeta CDR3 regions were amplified from genomic DNA using the immunoSEQ Assay, a bias-controlled multiplex PCR. The authors' pipeline ran thus. Nucleated cell counts per sample were estimated from amplification of reference gene primers within the assay. To quantify the absolute abundance of each unique TCRbeta CDR3 rearrangement, sequence reads were collapsed and filtered. For each sample, productive Simpson clonality was calculated as the square root of Simpson's diversity index over productive rearrangements. TCRdb limited this immuneACCESS table to in-frame rearrangements with V and J called. A share of clones is missing; checked studies link under half to unresolved V genes, and the rest is unexplained. That table furnishes V, J and clone size, whereas the DNA furnished D and trimming. The sample records about 180,000 clones, 83% of which are singletons. Jointly, the top ten make up about 8.3% of the sample.

The clonotype originates from a woman between 70 and 85 years old with COVID-19, enrolled during active disease. The chain uses TRBV7-9 and TRBJ1-5; 11 bases in between match TRBD1. The sequenced sample was peripheral blood. The CDR3 reads as follows: CASSSGQGAGSYSNQPQHF. The nucleotide sequence is TGTGCCAGCAGCTCCGGACAGGGGGCGGGCTCTTATAGCAATCAGCCCCAGCATTTT.